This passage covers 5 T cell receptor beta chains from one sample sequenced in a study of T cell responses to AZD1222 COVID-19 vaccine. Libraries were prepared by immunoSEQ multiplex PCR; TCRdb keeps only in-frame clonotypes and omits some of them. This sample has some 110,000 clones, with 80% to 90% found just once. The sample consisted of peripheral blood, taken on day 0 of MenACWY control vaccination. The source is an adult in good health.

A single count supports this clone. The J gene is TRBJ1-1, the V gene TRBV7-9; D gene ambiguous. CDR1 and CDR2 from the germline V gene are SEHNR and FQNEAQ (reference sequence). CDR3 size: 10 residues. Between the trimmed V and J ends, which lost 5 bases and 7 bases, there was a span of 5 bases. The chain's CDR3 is CASSRIEAFF. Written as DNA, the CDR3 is TGTGCCAGCAGCCGGATTGAAGCTTTCTTT.

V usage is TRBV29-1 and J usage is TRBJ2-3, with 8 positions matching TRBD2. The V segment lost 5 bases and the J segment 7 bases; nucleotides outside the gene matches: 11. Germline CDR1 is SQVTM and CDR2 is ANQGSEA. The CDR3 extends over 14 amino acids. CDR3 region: CSVNPGLDGNTQYF. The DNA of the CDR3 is TGCAGCGTTAATCCGGGACTAGATGGGAATACGCAGTATTTT.

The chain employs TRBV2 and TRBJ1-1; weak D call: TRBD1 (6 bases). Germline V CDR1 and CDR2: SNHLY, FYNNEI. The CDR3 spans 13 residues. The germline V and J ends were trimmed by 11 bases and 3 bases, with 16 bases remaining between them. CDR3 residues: CAGGGDADTEAFF. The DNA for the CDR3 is TGTGCCGGAGGGGGGGATGCGGACACTGAAGCTTTCTTT.

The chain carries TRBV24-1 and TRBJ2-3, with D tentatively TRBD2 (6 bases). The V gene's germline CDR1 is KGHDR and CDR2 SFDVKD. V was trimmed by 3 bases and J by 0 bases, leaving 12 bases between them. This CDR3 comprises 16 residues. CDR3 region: CATSDPGGASTDTQYF. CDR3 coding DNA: TGTGCCACCAGTGATCCCGGGGGTGCTAGCACAGATACGCAGTATTTT.

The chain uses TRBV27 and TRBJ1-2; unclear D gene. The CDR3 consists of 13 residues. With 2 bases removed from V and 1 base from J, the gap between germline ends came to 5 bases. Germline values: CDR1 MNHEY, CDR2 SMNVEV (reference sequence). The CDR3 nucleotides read TGTGCCAGCAGTTTAGCAGTTAACTATGGCTACACCTTC. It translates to CASSLAVNYGYTF.